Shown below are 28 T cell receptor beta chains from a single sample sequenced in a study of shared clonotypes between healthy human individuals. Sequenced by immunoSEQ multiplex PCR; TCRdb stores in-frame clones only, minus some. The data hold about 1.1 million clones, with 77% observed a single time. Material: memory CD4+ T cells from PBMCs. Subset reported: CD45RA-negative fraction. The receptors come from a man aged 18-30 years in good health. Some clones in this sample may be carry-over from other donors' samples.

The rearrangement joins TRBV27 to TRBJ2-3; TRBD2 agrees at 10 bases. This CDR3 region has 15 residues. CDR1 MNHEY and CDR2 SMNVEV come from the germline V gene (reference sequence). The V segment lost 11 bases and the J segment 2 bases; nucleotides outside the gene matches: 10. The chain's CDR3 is CALPPGTSATDTQYF. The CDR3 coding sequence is TGTGCCTTACCGCCGGGGACTAGCGCCACAGATACGCAGTATTTT.

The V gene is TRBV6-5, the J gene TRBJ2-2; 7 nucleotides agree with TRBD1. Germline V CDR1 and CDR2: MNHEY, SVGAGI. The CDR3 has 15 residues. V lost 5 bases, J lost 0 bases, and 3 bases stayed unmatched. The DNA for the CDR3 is TGTGCCAGCAGTCGGGACAGCTCGAACACCGGGGAGCTGTTTTTT. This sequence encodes CASSRDSSNTGELFF.

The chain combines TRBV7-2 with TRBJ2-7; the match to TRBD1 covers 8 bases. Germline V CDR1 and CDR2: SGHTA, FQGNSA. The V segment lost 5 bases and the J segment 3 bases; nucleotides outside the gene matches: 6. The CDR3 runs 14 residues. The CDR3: CASSTRTGLYEQYF. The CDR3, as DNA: TGTGCCAGCAGCACCAGGACAGGGCTCTACGAGCAGTACTTC.

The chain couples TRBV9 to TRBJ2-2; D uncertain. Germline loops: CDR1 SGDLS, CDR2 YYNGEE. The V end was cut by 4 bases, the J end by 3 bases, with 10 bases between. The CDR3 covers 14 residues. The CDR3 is CASSFSQYTGELFF. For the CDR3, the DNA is TGTGCCAGCAGCTTCTCACAATACACCGGGGAGCTGTTTTTT.

The CDR3 sequence: CASSSGTGYDTQYF. In DNA, the CDR3 is TGTGCCAGCAGCTCCGGGACAGGGTACGATACGCAGTATTTT. This chain uses TRBV7-9 with TRBJ2-3; 9 nucleotides line up with TRBD1. Per the germline V gene, CDR1 is SEHNR and CDR2 is FQNEAQ (reference sequence). V lost 4 bases and J lost 6; bases outside the gene matches: 5. The CDR3 spans 14 residues.

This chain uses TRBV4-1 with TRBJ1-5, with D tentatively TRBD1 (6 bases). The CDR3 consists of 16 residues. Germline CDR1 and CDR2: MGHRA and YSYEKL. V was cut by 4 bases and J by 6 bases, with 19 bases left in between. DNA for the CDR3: TGCGCCAGCAGCCCACCGACAGGAACCAAGGGTCAGCCCCAGCATTTT. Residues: CASSPPTGTKGQPQHF.

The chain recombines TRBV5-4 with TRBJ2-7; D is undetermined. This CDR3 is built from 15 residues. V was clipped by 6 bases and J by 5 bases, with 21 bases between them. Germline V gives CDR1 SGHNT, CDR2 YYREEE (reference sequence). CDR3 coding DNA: TGTGCCAGCACGCGTGGGCTAGAAACCTTCCACGAGCAGTACTTC. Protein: CASTRGLETFHEQYF.

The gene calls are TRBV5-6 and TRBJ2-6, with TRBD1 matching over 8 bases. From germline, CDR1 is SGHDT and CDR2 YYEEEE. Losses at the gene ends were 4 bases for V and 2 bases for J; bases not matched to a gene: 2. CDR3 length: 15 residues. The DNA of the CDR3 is TGTGCCAGCAGCAAACAGGGGGCTGGGGCCAACGTCCTGACTTTC. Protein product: CASSKQGAGANVLTF.

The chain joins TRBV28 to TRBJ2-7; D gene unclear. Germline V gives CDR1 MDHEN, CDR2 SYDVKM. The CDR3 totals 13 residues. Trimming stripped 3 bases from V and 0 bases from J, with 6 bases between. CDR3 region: CASSFLSSYEQYF. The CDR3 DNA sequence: TGTGCCAGCAGTTTCCTGAGCTCCTACGAGCAGTACTTC.

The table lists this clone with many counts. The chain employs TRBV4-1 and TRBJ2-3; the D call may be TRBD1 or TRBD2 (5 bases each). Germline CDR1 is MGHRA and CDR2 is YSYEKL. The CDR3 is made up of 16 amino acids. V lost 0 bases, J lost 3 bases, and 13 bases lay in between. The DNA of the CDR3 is TGCGCCAGCAGCCAAGAAAGAGGGGAGCGGACAGATACGCAGTATTTT. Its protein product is CASSQERGERTDTQYF.

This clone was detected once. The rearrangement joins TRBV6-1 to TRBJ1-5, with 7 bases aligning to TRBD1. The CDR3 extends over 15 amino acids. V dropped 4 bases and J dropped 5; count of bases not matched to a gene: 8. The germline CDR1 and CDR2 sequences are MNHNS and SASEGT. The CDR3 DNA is TGTGCCAGCAGTGGCAAAGGGACAGACGATCAGCCCCAGCATTTT. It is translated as CASSGKGTDDQPQHF.

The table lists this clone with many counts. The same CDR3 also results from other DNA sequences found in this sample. The CDR3 loop reads CASSLALAGVVQEQYF. The CDR3 coding sequence is TGCGCCAGCAGCTTGGCCTTGGCGGGAGTAGTACAGGAGCAGTACTTC. The V gene is TRBV5-1, the J gene TRBJ2-7; TRBD2 aligns across 7 bases. Trimming cost V 0 bases and J 7 bases; bases outside gene matches: 13. CDR1 is SGHRS and CDR2 is YFSETQ in the germline V gene. This CDR3 region has 16 residues.

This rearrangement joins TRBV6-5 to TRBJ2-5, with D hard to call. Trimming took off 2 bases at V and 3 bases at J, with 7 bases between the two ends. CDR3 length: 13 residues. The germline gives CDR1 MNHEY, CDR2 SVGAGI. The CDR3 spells CASSYRVKETQYF. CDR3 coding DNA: TGTGCCAGCAGTTACCGCGTGAAAGAGACCCAGTACTTC.

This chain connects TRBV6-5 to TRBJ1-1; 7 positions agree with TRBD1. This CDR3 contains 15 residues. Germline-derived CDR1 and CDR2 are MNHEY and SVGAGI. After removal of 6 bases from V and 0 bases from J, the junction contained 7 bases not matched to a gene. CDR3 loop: CASRRQTGLNTEAFF. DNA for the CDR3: TGTGCCAGCAGGCGCCAGACAGGGCTGAACACTGAAGCTTTCTTT.

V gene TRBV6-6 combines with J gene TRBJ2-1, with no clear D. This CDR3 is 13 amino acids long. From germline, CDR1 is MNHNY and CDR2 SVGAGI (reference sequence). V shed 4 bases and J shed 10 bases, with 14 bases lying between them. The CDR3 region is CASSSQAGREQFF. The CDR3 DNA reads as TGTGCCAGCAGTTCACAAGCCGGGCGGGAGCAGTTCTTC.

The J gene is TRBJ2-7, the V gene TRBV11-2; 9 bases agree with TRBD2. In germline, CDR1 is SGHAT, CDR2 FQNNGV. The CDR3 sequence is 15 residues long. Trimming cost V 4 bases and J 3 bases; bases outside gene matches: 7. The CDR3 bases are TGTGCCAGCAGCTGGGGGGCTAGCGGGAACTACGAGCAGTACTTC. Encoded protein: CASSWGASGNYEQYF.

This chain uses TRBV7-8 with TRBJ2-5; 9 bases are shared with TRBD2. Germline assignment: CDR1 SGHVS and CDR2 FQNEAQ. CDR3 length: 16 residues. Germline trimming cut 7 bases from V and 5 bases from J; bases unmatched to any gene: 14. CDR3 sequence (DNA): TGTGCCAGCACCCCTGGGGCGGGAGGGAGCGTGGAGACCCAGTACTTC. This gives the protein CASTPGAGGSVETQYF. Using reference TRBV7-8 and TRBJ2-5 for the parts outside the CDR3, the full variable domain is GAGVSQSPRYKVAKRGQDVALRCDPISGHVSLFWYQQALGQGPEFLTYFQNEAQLDKSGLPSDRFFAERPEGSVSTLKIQRTQQEDSAVYLCASTPGAGGSVETQYFGPGTRLLVL.

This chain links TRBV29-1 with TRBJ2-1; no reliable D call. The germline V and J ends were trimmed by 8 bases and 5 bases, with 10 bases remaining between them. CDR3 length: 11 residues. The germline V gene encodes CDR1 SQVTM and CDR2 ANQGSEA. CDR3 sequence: CSKIVNNEQFF. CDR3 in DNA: TGCAGCAAAATAGTGAACAATGAGCAGTTCTTC.

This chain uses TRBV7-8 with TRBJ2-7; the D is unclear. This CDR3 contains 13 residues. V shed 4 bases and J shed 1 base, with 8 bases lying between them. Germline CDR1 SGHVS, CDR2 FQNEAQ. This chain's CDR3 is CASSSQVSYEQYF. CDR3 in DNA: TGTGCCAGCAGCTCCCAAGTGTCCTACGAGCAGTACTTC.

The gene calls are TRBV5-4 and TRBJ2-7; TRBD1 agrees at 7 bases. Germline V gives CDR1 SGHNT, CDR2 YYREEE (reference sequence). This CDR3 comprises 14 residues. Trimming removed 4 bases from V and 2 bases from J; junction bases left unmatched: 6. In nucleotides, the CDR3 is TGTGCCAGCAGCACAACAGGGGTCCCCTACGAGCAGTACTTC. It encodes CASSTTGVPYEQYF.

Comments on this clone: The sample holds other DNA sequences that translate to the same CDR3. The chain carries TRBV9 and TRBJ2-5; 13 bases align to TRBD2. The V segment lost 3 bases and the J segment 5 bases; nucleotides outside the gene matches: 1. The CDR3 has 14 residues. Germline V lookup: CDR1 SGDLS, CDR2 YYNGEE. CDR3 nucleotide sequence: TGTGCCAGCAGCGCGGGACTAGCGGGGGAGACCCAGTACTTC. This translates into CASSAGLAGETQYF.

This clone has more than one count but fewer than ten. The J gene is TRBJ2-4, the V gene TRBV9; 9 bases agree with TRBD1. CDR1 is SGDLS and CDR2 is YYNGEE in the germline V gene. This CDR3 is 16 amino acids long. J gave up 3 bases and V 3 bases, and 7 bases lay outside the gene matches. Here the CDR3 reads CASSADRGVGKNIQYF. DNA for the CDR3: TGTGCCAGCAGCGCGGACAGGGGAGTGGGCAAAAACATTCAGTACTTC.

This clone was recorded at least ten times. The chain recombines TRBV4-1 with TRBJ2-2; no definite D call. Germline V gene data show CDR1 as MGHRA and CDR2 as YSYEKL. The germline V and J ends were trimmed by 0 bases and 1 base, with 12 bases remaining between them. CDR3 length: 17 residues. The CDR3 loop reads CASSQDSPALNTGELFF. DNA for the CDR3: TGCGCCAGCAGCCAAGATTCCCCCGCCTTGAACACCGGGGAGCTGTTTTTT.

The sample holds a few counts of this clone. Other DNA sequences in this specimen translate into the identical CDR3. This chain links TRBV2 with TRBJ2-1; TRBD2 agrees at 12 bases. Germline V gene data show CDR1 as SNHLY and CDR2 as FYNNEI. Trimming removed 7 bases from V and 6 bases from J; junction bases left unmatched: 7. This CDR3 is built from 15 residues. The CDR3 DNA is TGTGCCAGCAACCCTTTGACTAGCGGGAGCAATGAGCAGTTCTTC. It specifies CASNPLTSGSNEQFF.

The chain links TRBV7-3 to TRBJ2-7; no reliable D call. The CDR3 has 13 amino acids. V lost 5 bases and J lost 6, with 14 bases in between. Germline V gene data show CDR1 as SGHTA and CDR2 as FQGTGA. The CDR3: CASSPILFGEQYF. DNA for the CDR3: TGTGCCAGCAGCCCCATTTTGTTTGGCGAGCAGTACTTC.

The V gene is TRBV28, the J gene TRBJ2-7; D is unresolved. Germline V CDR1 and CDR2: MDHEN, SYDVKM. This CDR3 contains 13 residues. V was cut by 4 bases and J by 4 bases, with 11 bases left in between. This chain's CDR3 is CASSSPGPYEQYF. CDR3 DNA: TGTGCCAGCAGTTCCCCCGGGCCTTACGAGCAGTACTTC.

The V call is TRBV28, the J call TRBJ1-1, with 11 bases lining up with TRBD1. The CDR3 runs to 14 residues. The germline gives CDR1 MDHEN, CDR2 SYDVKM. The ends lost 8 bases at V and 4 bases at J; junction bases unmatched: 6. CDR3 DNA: TGTGCCAGCCATCGGGACAGGGGGACCACTGAAGCTTTCTTT. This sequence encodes CASHRDRGTTEAFF.

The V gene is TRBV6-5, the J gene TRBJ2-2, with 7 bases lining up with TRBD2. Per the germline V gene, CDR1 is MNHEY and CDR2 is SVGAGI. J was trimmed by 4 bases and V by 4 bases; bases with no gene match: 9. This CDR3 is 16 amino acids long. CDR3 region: CASSSPGEGGTGELFF. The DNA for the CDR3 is TGTGCCAGCAGTTCCCCTGGGGAGGGTGGCACCGGGGAGCTGTTTTTT.